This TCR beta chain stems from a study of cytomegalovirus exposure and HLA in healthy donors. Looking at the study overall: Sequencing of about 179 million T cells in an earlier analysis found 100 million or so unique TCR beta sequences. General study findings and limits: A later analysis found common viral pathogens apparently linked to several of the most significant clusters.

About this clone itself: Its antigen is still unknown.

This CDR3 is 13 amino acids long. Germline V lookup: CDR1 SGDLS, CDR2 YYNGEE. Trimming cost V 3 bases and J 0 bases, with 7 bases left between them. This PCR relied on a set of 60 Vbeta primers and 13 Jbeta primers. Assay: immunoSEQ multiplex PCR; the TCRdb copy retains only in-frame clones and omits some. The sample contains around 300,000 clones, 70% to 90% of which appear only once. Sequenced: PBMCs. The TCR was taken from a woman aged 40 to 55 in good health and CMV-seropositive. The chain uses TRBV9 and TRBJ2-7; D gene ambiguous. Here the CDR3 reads CASSASSSYEQYF. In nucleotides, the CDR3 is TGTGCCAGCAGCGCCTCCAGCTCCTACGAGCAGTACTTC.